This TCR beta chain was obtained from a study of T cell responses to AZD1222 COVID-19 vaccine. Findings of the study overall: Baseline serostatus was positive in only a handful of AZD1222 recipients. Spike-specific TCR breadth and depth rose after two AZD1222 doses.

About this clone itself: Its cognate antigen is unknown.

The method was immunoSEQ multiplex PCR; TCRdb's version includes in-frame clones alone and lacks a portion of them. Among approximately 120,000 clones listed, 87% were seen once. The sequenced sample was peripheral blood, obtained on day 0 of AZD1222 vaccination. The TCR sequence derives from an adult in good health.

In DNA form, the CDR3 reads TGTGCCAGCTCACCAGGGACGGGACTAGCGGGGTATCGGCAGTACTTC. Translation gives CASSPGTGLAGYRQYF. This sequence joins TRBV18 and TRBJ2-7, with 13 positions matching TRBD2. The CDR3 totals 16 residues. The germline V gene has CDR1 KGHSH and CDR2 LQKENI. The junction had 10 bases not matched to a gene; V was cut back by 2 bases and J by 9 bases.